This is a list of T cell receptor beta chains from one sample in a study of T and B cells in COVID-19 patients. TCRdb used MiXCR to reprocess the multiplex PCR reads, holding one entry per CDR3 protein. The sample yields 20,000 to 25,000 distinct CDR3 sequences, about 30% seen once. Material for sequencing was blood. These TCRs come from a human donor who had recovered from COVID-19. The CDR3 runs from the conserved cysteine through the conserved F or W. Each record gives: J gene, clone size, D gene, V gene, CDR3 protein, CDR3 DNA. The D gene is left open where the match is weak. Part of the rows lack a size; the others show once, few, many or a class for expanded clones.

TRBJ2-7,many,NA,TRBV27,CASSGDRSSYEQYF,TGTGCCAGCAGTGGAGACAGGAGCTCCTACGAGCAGTACTTC
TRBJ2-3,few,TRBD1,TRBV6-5,CASSGQGFSTDTQYF,TGTGCCAGCAGCGGACAGGGTTTTAGCACAGATACGCAGTATTTT
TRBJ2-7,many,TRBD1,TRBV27,CAGNGQGYEQYF,TGTGCCGGTAACGGACAGGGGTACGAGCAGTACTTC
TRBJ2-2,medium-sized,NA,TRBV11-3,CASSPRTSTGELFF,TGTGCCAGCAGCCCGAGGACAAGCACCGGGGAGCTGTTTTTT
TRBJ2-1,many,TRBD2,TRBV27,CASSLMGTSGGNEQFF,TGTGCCAGCAGTTTAATGGGGACTAGCGGGGGGAATGAGCAGTTCTTC
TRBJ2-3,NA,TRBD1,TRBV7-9,CASSLGDRVVDTQYF,TGTGCCAGCAGCTTAGGGGACAGGGTCGTTGATACGCAGTATTTT
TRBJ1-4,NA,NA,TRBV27,CASTDNPTNEKLFF,TGTGCCAGCACAGACAACCCAACTAATGAAAAACTGTTTTTT
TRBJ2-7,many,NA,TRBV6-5,CASSHREGAYEQYF,TGTGCCAGCAGCCACCGTGAGGGGGCCTACGAGCAGTACTTC
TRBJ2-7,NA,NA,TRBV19,CASSLYVGAYEQYF,TGTGCCAGCAGCTTATATGTAGGGGCCTACGAGCAGTACTTC
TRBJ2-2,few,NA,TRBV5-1,CASSLEAAAGELFF,TGCGCCAGCAGCTTGGAGGCAGCGGCCGGGGAGCTGTTTTTT
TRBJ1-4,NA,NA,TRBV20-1,CSARGGAFNEKLFF,TGCAGTGCTAGGGGGGGCGCCTTTAATGAAAAACTGTTTTTT
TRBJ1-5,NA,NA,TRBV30,CAWSVASGDQPQHF,TGTGCCTGGAGTGTAGCTTCCGGGGATCAGCCCCAGCATTTT
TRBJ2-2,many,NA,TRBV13,CASSLRGFNTGELFF,TGTGCCAGCAGCTTAAGAGGGTTCAACACCGGGGAGCTGTTTTTT
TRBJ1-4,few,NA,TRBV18,CASSPSLGDEKLFF,TGTGCCAGCTCACCTTCCCTAGGGGACGAAAAACTGTTTTTT